This T cell receptor (beta chain) was retrieved from a study of control samples from healthy donors and cancer patients. TCRdb's table, derived via immunoSEQ multiplex PCR, lists solely in-frame clones and lacks some. The sample has around 68,000 clones; approximately 86% are singletons. Sequencing was performed on blood. The source of this sequence is a man aged 60 to 69 in good health.

The CDR3 DNA reads as TGTGCCAGCGGGGCTGGGTATGGCGATGGCTACACCTTC. Translation: CASGAGYGDGYTF. V usage is TRBV6-5 and J usage is TRBJ1-2; TRBD1 might be the D (5 bases). CDR1 is MNHEY, CDR2 SVGAGI, per germline. V gave up 8 bases and J gave up 6 bases, with 16 bases separating them. This CDR3 has 13 residues.